The table lists the clone carrying this TCR beta chain with a few counts. Its cognate antigen is unknown. From germline, CDR1 is MNHNS and CDR2 SASEGT. The V segment lost 3 bases and the J segment 3 bases; nucleotides outside the gene matches: 5. This CDR3 contains 15 residues. The data were obtained in a study of spatial heterogeneity in lung cancer. Whole-study context: Alpha-chain sequences were consistently detected in smaller numbers than beta-chain sequences. The average appearance count of each unique TCR and UMI combination in raw reads was more than nine. Study-wide results and caveats: Ubiquitous, expanded tumor-derived TCRs were more frequently observed in blood at resection than at follow-up.

Time point specified: sample taken at primary tumor resection. No cell sorting; template was whole RNA from tumor, lung tissue or PBMC. A total of more than 65 untreated early-stage non-small cell lung cancer patients served as donors. TCRdb itself ran the 5' RACE reads through MiXCR, one entry per CDR3 protein. The data contain about 41,000 distinct CDR3 sequences, 12% of them seen just once; the ten biggest clones take up about 43%. This rearrangement joins TRBV6-1 to TRBJ2-3; 8 bases match TRBD1. The sequencing here drew on PBMCs, taken at surgery. This clonotype was sampled from a female donor with early-stage non-small cell lung cancer. The CDR3: CASSETGVFTDTQYF. Written as DNA, the CDR3 is TGTGCCAGCAGTGAGACAGGGGTTTTTACAGATACGCAGTATTTT.